Sequencing of this T cell receptor beta chain was carried out in a study of molecular identifiers for immune sequencing clone quantification. General observations from the study: Clonotypes surpassing 20 RNA copies contained over 98% of effector molecules, versus under 1% in naive cells.

V dropped 4 bases and J dropped 3 bases, with 12 bases sitting between them. Germline CDR1 reads DFQATT; CDR2 reads SNEGSKA (reference sequence). This CDR3 is built from 13 residues. Details on this clonotype: The target antigen is unknown.

CD8+CD4-CCR7+CD45RA+ cells were sorted as naive CD8 T cells. Bulk TCR library preparation followed previously described methods with listed TCR primers. Each CDR3 protein is one row after TCRdb ran MiXCR on the PCR reads. The sample lists 90,000 to 120,000 distinct CDR3 sequences; 36% were seen once. The sample consisted of naive CD8+ T cells from blood, with Jurkat cell RNA spiked in. Subset indicated: FACS-sorted CD8+CD4-CCR7+CD45RA+ naive T cells. This TCR was sampled from a human donor in good health. Some libraries in this study had Jurkat cell RNA spiked in. J is TRBJ2-5 and V is TRBV20-1, with D possibly matching TRBD1 (5 bases). CDR3 coding DNA: TGCAGTGCTACGGAAGACAGAGAAGAGACCCAGTACTTC. This codes for CSATEDREETQYF.